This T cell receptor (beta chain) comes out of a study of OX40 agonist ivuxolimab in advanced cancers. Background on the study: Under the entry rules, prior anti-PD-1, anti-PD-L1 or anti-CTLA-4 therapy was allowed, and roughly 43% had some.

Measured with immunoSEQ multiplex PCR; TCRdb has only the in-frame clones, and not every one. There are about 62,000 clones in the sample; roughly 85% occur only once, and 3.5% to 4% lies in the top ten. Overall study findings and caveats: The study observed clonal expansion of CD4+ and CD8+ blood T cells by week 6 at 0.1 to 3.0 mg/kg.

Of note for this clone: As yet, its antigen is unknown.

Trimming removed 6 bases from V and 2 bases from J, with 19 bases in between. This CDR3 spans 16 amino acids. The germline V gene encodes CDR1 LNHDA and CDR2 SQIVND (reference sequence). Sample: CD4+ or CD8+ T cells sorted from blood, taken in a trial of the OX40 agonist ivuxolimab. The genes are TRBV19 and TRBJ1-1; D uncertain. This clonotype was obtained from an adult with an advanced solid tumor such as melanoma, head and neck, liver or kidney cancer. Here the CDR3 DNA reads TGTGCCAGTAGCACCGAAAGGTTCTTATATAACACTGAAGCTTTCTTT. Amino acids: CASSTERFLYNTEAFF.